The entry below describes one T cell receptor beta chain. It lacks a known antigen. No base qualities exist here, and no much larger clone lies one base off it. The immunoSEQ Assay, a bias-controlled multiplex PCR, was used to amplify TCRbeta CDR3 regions from genomic DNA. As for how the authors treated the data: The number of nucleated cells in each sample was estimated by amplification of reference gene primers within the assay. Sequence reads were collapsed and filtered to measure the absolute abundance of every unique TCRbeta CDR3 rearrangement. For each sample, productive Simpson clonality was calculated by taking the square root of Simpson's diversity index across productive rearrangements. The table comes from immuneACCESS by way of TCRdb, which keeps in-frame sequences with V and J called. Part of the clones is missing from these tables; in studies checked, under half for an unresolved V gene and the rest for unknown reasons. V, J and clone size are those of that table, while D and trimming were read from the DNA. The table for this sample lists approximately 400,000 clones; 88% of them were counted only once. The ten largest clonotypes hold 10% to 15% of the sample.

The sample comes from a study of blood T cell repertoires in COVID-19 (dated by TCRdb to 2019 to 2021). Background on the whole study: Samples from collaborators originated in the United States, Italy and Spain and spanned both the acute and convalescent phases of COVID-19. The material from the prospective study consisted of cDNA or gDNA derived from T cells, B-cell-depleted T cells, or PBMCs. The dataset comprised deeply sampled blood TCRbeta repertoires from subjects exposed to, actively infected with, or recovered from COVID-19. The repertoires were released in a freely available public database meant as a resource for research on the immune response to SARS-CoV-2. Samples were obtained from the ongoing ImmuneRACE study (first 160 participants) and from 1,254 subjects provided by 6 global collaborators. The sample metadata nearly always contained a de-identified subject ID, COVID-19 status, age in years and sex. HLA class I and class II types, where available, came from metadata supplied by the sample provider rather than from assay-based typing.

In Seattle, one collaborating source enrolled patients while the infection was active and tracked those patients longitudinally over the course of disease. Whole blood was collected in K2EDTA tubes by collaborating institutions according to the institutions' own protocols. For TCRbeta analysis, collaborators shipped samples as frozen whole blood, isolated PBMCs, or DNA extracted from either of those sample types. General study outcomes and caveats: The quantity of clinical and demographic metadata differed by source and by participant and was supplied without curation.

According to the germline V gene, CDR1 reads KGHDR and CDR2 reads SFDVKD. The CDR3 runs 15 residues from the cysteine to the phenylalanine. Only CDR3 DNA remains: 45 bases, in frame from the first base. Germline trimming: 7 bases from V, 1 base from J; junction bases outside gene matches: 4. The rearranged segments are TRBV24-1 and TRBJ2-2, and TRBD1 matches 8 of the central bases. The sequenced sample was peripheral blood. This sequence was found in a woman in her fifties or sixties with COVID-19, enrolled during active disease. The CDR3 here reads CATSAGTGNTGELFF. The nucleotide sequence reads as follows: TGTGCCACCAGCGCCGGGACAGGGAACACCGGGGAGCTGTTTTTT.